Following are 26 T cell receptor beta chains from one sample sequenced in a study of blood T cell repertoires in COVID-19. Clones were sequenced by immunoSEQ multiplex PCR, and TCRdb holds only the in-frame ones, with some missing. Among some 290,000 clones listed, almost 90% were seen once. Sequencing was performed on peripheral blood. Source of these receptors: a woman in her forties with COVID-19, enrolled during active disease.

The chain employs TRBV28 and TRBJ1-5; D gene ambiguous. V was clipped by 5 bases and J by 7 bases, with 9 bases between them. The CDR3 length is 12 residues. From germline, CDR1 is MDHEN and CDR2 SYDVKM. The CDR3 region has the DNA TGTGCCAGCAGTACAACCCCGCAGCCCCAGCATTTT. It encodes CASSTTPQPQHF.

V gene TRBV27 combines with J gene TRBJ1-5; D gene unclear. Germline V gives CDR1 MNHEY, CDR2 SMNVEV (reference sequence). The V end was cut by 3 bases, the J end by 2 bases, with 11 bases between. The CDR3 is made up of 15 amino acids. The CDR3 bases are TGTGCCAGCAGTTTCGGGGTAGGCGGCAATCAGCCCCAGCATTTT. Translated: CASSFGVGGNQPQHF.

The chain is built from TRBV25-1 and TRBJ2-1, with a weak D call TRBD1 (6 bases). The CDR3 is made up of 17 amino acids. The ends were cut back, 2 bases at V and 2 bases at J, with 16 bases in the middle. Germline V gene data show CDR1 as MGHDK and CDR2 as SYGVNS. The CDR3 loop reads CASSERSQGTPYNEQFF. The CDR3 DNA reads TGTGCCAGCAGTGAACGGAGTCAGGGGACCCCCTACAATGAGCAGTTCTTC.

The chain is built from TRBV19 and TRBJ2-7; perhaps TRBD1 as D (5 bases). Germline assignment: CDR1 LNHDA and CDR2 SQIVND (reference sequence). The V end was cut by 10 bases, the J end by 3 bases, with 16 bases between. The CDR3 length is 13 residues. CDR3 nucleotides: TGTGCCACCGCTGGGCAGGGCATCTACGAGCAGTACTTC. It yields the protein CATAGQGIYEQYF.

This chain joins TRBV11-2 and TRBJ1-2; D not certain. Germline-derived CDR1 and CDR2 are SGHAT and FQNNGV. CDR3 length equals 16 residues. Trimming shortened V by 4 bases and J by 4 bases, and 19 bases separated the two germline ends. The CDR3 loop reads CASSSREGSGIYGYTF. The CDR3, as DNA: TGTGCCAGCAGCTCGAGGGAGGGCTCGGGCATCTATGGCTACACCTTC.

The rearrangement links TRBV28 to TRBJ1-1; 7 bases fit TRBD1. Germline V gives CDR1 MDHEN, CDR2 SYDVKM. V lost 3 bases and J lost 11; bases outside the gene matches: 12. CDR3 length: 14 residues. The CDR3 nucleotides read TGTGCCAGCAGTTTTGCAGGCCAGGGGGAAGGGGCTTTCTTT. Residues: CASSFAGQGEGAFF.

The V gene is TRBV3-1 (or the pseudogene TRBV3-2), the J gene TRBJ2-2, with TRBD2 matching over 7 bases. After removal of 4 bases from V and 6 bases from J, the junction contained 5 bases not matched to a gene. Germline V gives CDR1 LGHDT, CDR2 YNNKEL (reference sequence). The CDR3 has 14 residues. In DNA form, the CDR3 reads TGTGCCAGCAGCCCCCTTGGGAGGGCCGGGGAGCTGTTTTTT. It is translated as CASSPLGRAGELFF.

J is TRBJ2-1 and V is TRBV6-2 or TRBV6-3; 11 nucleotides match TRBD2. This CDR3 is built from 17 residues. Germline CDR1 MNHEY, CDR2 SVGEGT. With 2 bases clipped from V and 2 bases from J, the junction kept 5 bases outside the gene matches. CDR3 amino acids: CASSYETSGATYNEQFF. CDR3 in DNA: TGTGCCAGCAGTTACGAGACTAGCGGGGCTACCTACAATGAGCAGTTCTTC.

The CDR3 coding sequence is TGTGCCAGCAGCCATGAGACTAACTATGGCTACACCTTC. Encoded protein: CASSHETNYGYTF. The rearrangement links TRBV6-5 to TRBJ1-2; D remains unclear. V gave up 6 bases and J gave up 0 bases, with 8 bases separating them. CDR3 length: 13 amino acids. Germline CDR1 and CDR2: MNHEY and SVGAGI.

The count of this clone is one. The genes are TRBV3-1 (or the pseudogene TRBV3-2) and TRBJ2-3; D is uncertain. This CDR3 contains 12 residues. Trimming pared 4 bases from V and 1 base from J, leaving 3 bases between. The germline gives CDR1 LGHDT, CDR2 YNNKEL (reference sequence). The CDR3 DNA sequence: TGTGCCAGCAGCCTAGGCACAGATACGCAGTATTTT. Translated, it gives CASSLGTDTQYF.

This chain connects TRBV4-2 to TRBJ2-7; a weak D match, TRBD1 (6 bases). The CDR3 covers 15 residues. CDR1 LGHNA and CDR2 YNFKEQ come from the germline V gene. V lost 0 bases and J 2 bases, leaving 11 bases between the germline ends. In DNA, the CDR3 is TGTGCCAGCAGCCAAGAGCCACAGGGCGCCTACGAGCAGTACTTC. Its protein is CASSQEPQGAYEQYF.

The chain recombines TRBV4-3 with TRBJ1-1; D remains unclear. This CDR3 spans 13 amino acids. The germline gives CDR1 LGHNA, CDR2 YSLEER. The V gene lost 1 base and the J gene lost 11 bases, with 14 bases spanning the gap. The CDR3 DNA follows: TGCGCCAGCAGCCAAGTTCTGAGGTCGGGGGCTTTCTTT. Its protein product is CASSQVLRSGAFF.

This chain joins TRBV28 and TRBJ2-1, with TRBD1 matching 9 bases. V trimming: 6 bases; J trimming: 8 bases; junction bases outside the gene matches: 8. The CDR3 spans 14 residues. CDR1 is MDHEN and CDR2 is SYDVKM in the germline V gene. CDR3 amino acids: CASRRGQGYDEQFF. The CDR3 coding sequence is TGTGCCAGCAGAAGGGGACAGGGTTATGATGAGCAGTTCTTC.

This clone has at least ten counts. The rearrangement links TRBV3-1 (or the pseudogene TRBV3-2) to TRBJ2-3; D may be TRBD1 (5 bases). With 5 bases removed from V and 5 bases from J, the gap between germline ends came to 14 bases. This CDR3 region has 14 residues. The germline CDR1 and CDR2 sequences are LGHDT and YNNKEL (reference sequence). This CDR3 is CASSSGHDGDTQYF. The CDR3 DNA reads as TGTGCCAGCAGCTCAGGACATGACGGAGATACGCAGTATTTT.

The chain combines TRBV29-1 with TRBJ2-7; D may be TRBD2 (7 bases). The germline gives CDR1 SQVTM, CDR2 ANQGSEA. CDR3 length: 15 amino acids. V was shortened by 0 bases and J by 1 base, with 13 bases between the two germline ends. CDR3 loop: CSVEDRRGGSYEQYF. The CDR3 DNA reads as TGCAGCGTTGAAGATCGGAGGGGGGGTTCCTACGAGCAGTACTTC.

The chain is built from TRBV7-3 and TRBJ1-4; 9 bases match TRBD1. Germline V gene lookup returns CDR1 SGHTA and CDR2 FQGTGA. After removal of 5 bases from V and 3 bases from J, the junction contained 4 bases not matched to a gene. This CDR3 has 15 residues. CDR3 residues: CASSPGTGPNEKLFF. CDR3 DNA sequence: TGTGCCAGCAGCCCAGGGACAGGGCCTAATGAAAAACTGTTTTTT.

The chain uses TRBV6-2 or TRBV6-3 and TRBJ1-5, with a weak D call TRBD1 (5 bases). The V end was cut by 5 bases, the J end by 2 bases, with 19 bases between. The germline V gene has CDR1 MNHEY and CDR2 SVGEGT. The CDR3 is 17 amino acids. As DNA, the CDR3 is TGTGCCAGCAGTGAGACGCCTCAGGGAAAGGGCAATCAGCCCCAGCATTTT. It translates to CASSETPQGKGNQPQHF.

About this clone: Other DNA sequences from this sample encode an identical CDR3 as well. CDR3 coding DNA: TGCGCCAGCAGCTTGGGTCGTCAAGAGACCCAGTACTTC. Its protein product is CASSLGRQETQYF. The V call is TRBV5-1, the J call TRBJ2-5; D is unresolved. Trimming pared 0 bases from V and 2 bases from J, leaving 5 bases between. The V gene's germline CDR1 is SGHRS and CDR2 YFSETQ. The CDR3 has 13 residues. The full variable domain, in which reference TRBV5-1 and TRBJ2-5 provide the parts outside the CDR3, is KAGVTQTPRYLIKTRGQQVTLSCSPISGHRSVSWYQQTPGQGLQFLFEYFSETQRNKGNFPGRFSGRQFSNSRSEMNVSTLELGDSALYLCASSLGRQETQYFGPGTRLLVL.

This chain joins TRBV7-3 and TRBJ2-2; D gene uncertain. Germline assignment: CDR1 SGHTA and CDR2 FQGTGA. Trimming removed 1 base from V and 7 bases from J, with 10 bases in between. The length of the CDR3 is 14 residues. As DNA, the CDR3 is TGTGCCAGCAGCTTAAGTCCCACGGTCGGGGAGCTGTTTTTT. The encoded protein is CASSLSPTVGELFF.

Comment on this clone: At the DNA level, this CDR3 is encoded by other sequences in the same sample as well. The chain recombines TRBV5-1 with TRBJ2-2; D unclear. CDR3 length: 13 amino acids. Per germline, CDR1 SGHRS and CDR2 YFSETQ. V lost 4 bases and J lost 4, with 8 bases in between. CDR3 DNA sequence: TGCGCCAGCAGCCCCGATAGCACCGGGGAGCTGTTTTTT. Amino acid sequence: CASSPDSTGELFF.

This chain uses TRBV10-3 with TRBJ1-1, with 8 bases lining up with TRBD1. Germline V CDR1 and CDR2: ENHRY, SYGVKD. This CDR3 is built from 18 residues. V shed 0 bases, J shed 1 base, and the junction held 10 bases outside the gene matches. CDR3 protein: CAISESGQGKGANTEAFF. In DNA form, the CDR3 reads TGTGCCATCAGTGAGTCAGGACAGGGTAAAGGGGCGAACACTGAAGCTTTCTTT.

DNA of the CDR3: TGTGCCAGCAGGAGCTCCTACAATGAGCAGTTCTTC. Protein: CASRSSYNEQFF. This chain connects TRBV2 to TRBJ2-1; D unresolved. The CDR3 length is 12 residues. Germline CDR1 is SNHLY and CDR2 is FYNNEI. The V end lost 6 bases, the J end lost 0 bases, and 3 bases lay between the germline ends. Together with reference TRBV2 and TRBJ2-1, the CDR3 gives the full variable domain: EPEVTQTPSHQVTQMGQEVILRCVPISNHLYFYWYRQILGQKVEFLVSFYNNEISEKSEIFDDQFSVERPDGSNFTLKIRSTKLEDSAMYFCASRSSYNEQFFGPGTRLTVL.

V is TRBV30 and J is TRBJ2-3, with 8 bases aligning to TRBD1. CDR3 size: 16 residues. Trimming at V came to 0 bases and at J to 6 bases, leaving 11 bases not matched to a gene. CDR1 is GTSNPN and CDR2 is SVGIG in the germline V gene (reference sequence). CDR3 nucleotide sequence: TGTGCCTGGAGTGTCCCCCGGACAGGGTATGGTGATACGCAGTATTTT. This encodes CAWSVPRTGYGDTQYF.

This sequence joins TRBV7-3 and TRBJ2-1, with 10 bases fitting TRBD2. The germline V gene has CDR1 SGHTA and CDR2 FQGTGA. The junction had 10 bases not matched to a gene; V was cut back by 4 bases and J by 10 bases. This CDR3 contains 15 residues. The CDR3 sequence is CASSSQSLAGKEQFF. The CDR3, as DNA: TGTGCCAGCAGCTCCCAGTCACTAGCGGGGAAAGAGCAGTTCTTC. The full variable domain, with the rest looked up from reference TRBV7-3 and TRBJ2-1, is GAGVSQTPSNKVTEKGKYVELRCDPISGHTALYWYRQSLGQGPEFLIYFQGTGAADDSGLPNDRFFAVRPEGSVSTLKIQRTERGDSAVYLCASSSQSLAGKEQFFGPGTRLTVL.

The V and J genes are TRBV21-1 and TRBJ2-3; TRBD2, the table's D call, lacks a check against the DNA. TRBV21-1 is given as a pseudogene. CDR3 length equals 20 residues. CDR3 sequence (DNA): TGTGCCAGCAGCTGTCCGGGTGTGGCGGGAACTCAGGTGGACACAGATACGCAGTATTTT. Translated, it gives CASSCPGVAGTQVDTDTQYF.

The chain joins TRBV28 to TRBJ2-1, with TRBD1 as a possible D gene (5 bases). The germline V and J ends were trimmed by 3 bases and 1 base, with 16 bases remaining between them. This CDR3 has 17 amino acids. Germline lookup yields CDR1 MDHEN and CDR2 SYDVKM. For the CDR3, the DNA is TGTGCCAGCAGTTTTCCCTCGACAGCCCTATCCTACAATGAGCAGTTCTTC. It codes for CASSFPSTALSYNEQFF.